These 20 T cell receptor beta chains came from one sample sequenced in a study of T-cell memory formation after mild COVID-19. MiXCR, run by TCRdb on the 5' RACE reads, gives a single entry per CDR3 protein. Of 500,000 to 600,000 distinct CDR3 sequences in the sample, about a sixth were seen once. Material for sequencing was PBMCs or a T cell subset sorted from them (not recorded which). These receptors were obtained from an adult woman who had mild COVID-19 (a few samples of this study predate the infection). Cell type and time point are not known.

This chain links TRBV18 with TRBJ1-1, with a tentative D call TRBD1 (6 bases). V was trimmed by 2 bases and J by 8 bases, leaving 21 bases between them. This CDR3 comprises 16 residues. Germline CDR1 reads KGHSH; CDR2 reads LQKENI. CDR3 residues: CASSPAIRGVGPEAFF. The DNA for the CDR3 is TGTGCCAGCTCACCAGCTATCAGGGGCGTAGGACCCGAAGCTTTCTTT.

In this sample, this clonotype turned up a few times. This rearrangement joins TRBV18 to TRBJ1-5; 9 bases fit TRBD1. The CDR3 length is 15 residues. Looked up from germline, CDR1 is KGHSH and CDR2 is LQKENI. V was pared by 4 bases and J by 1 base, with 2 bases of the junction left unmatched. The CDR3 region is CASSRQGGSNQPQHF. In DNA, the CDR3 is TGTGCCAGCTCACGACAGGGGGGAAGCAATCAGCCCCAGCATTTT.

The gene calls are TRBV19 and TRBJ1-2; TRBD1 agrees at 8 bases. Germline V gene sequence: CDR1 LNHDA, CDR2 SQIVND (reference sequence). V gave up 5 bases and J gave up 10 bases; unmatched junction bases: 12. CDR3 length: 14 residues. For the CDR3, the DNA is TGTGCCAGTAGTGCCTACAGGGGGAGTTCCCACTACACCTTC. Protein: CASSAYRGSSHYTF. Filled out from reference TRBV19 and TRBJ1-2, the complete variable domain reads DGGITQSPKYLFRKEGQNVTLSCEQNLNHDAMYWYRQDPGQGLRLIYYSQIVNDFQKGDIAEGYSVSREKKESFPLTVTSAQKNPTAFYLCASSAYRGSSHYTFGSGTRLTVV.

This clonotype occurred a few times. This chain links TRBV20-1 with TRBJ2-5; TRBD1 is a possible D gene (7 bases). CDR1 and CDR2 (germline): DFQATT, SNEGSKA (reference sequence). The CDR3 is made up of 13 amino acids. V was cut by 6 bases and J by 2 bases, with 13 bases left in between. CDR3 coding DNA: TGCAGTGCCCCAGGGGGGTGGCAAGAGACCCAGTACTTC. Translated, it gives CSAPGGWQETQYF.

Only a few counts were recorded for this clonotype. The chain uses TRBV12-3 or TRBV12-4 and TRBJ1-5, with 10 bases that match TRBD1. The CDR3 loop spans 17 amino acids. The trim removed 6 bases at V and 4 bases at J, leaving 12 bases unmatched. The CDR3 nucleotides read TGTGCCAGCAGCCAGTCGACAGGGGGCTTGAGGAATCAGCCCCAGCATTTT. This translates into CASSQSTGGLRNQPQHF.

This clonotype was counted between two and nine times. The rearrangement uses TRBV19 and TRBJ1-1; D unclear. This CDR3 spans 15 amino acids. The V end was cut by 3 bases, the J end by 2 bases, with 13 bases between. Germline V lookup: CDR1 LNHDA, CDR2 SQIVND (reference sequence). The CDR3 DNA reads TGTGCCAGTAGTATTAGCAACAGACTAAACACTGAAGCTTTCTTT. It translates to CASSISNRLNTEAFF.

The chain recombines TRBV6-2 or TRBV6-3 with TRBJ2-7, with 10 positions matching TRBD2. The CDR3 is made up of 16 amino acids. Germline assignment: CDR1 MNHEY and CDR2 SVGEGT. The ends lost 0 bases at V and 11 bases at J; junction bases unmatched: 13. The CDR3 DNA sequence: TGTGCCAGCAGTTACTCGGGACTAGCGTCATCAATAGTAGAGTACTTC. This codes for CASSYSGLASSIVEYF.

This clonotype was seen many times. The chain employs TRBV29-1 and TRBJ2-7; 8 bases map to TRBD1. Germline CDR1 reads SQVTM; CDR2 reads ANQGSEA. J lost 4 bases, V lost 7 bases, and 9 bases had no gene match. The CDR3 has 13 amino acids. The CDR3 here is CSAWRTGYYEQYF. In DNA, the CDR3 is TGCAGCGCCTGGAGGACAGGGTATTACGAGCAGTACTTC.

The V call is TRBV7-8, the J call TRBJ2-1; TRBD2 aligns across 15 bases. Germline assignment: CDR1 SGHVS and CDR2 FQNEAQ. Trimming at V came to 5 bases and at J to 8 bases, leaving 13 bases not matched to a gene. CDR3 length: 18 residues. The DNA for the CDR3 is TGTGCCAGCAGCCCAGGACTAGCGGGAGGGCTCACGGAGTATGAGCAGTTCTTC. Amino acid sequence: CASSPGLAGGLTEYEQFF.

The chain uses TRBV7-9 and TRBJ2-7, with D hard to call. Trimming cost V 1 base and J 3 bases, with 10 bases left between them. CDR1 is SEHNR, CDR2 FQNEAQ, per germline (reference sequence). This CDR3 has 14 amino acids. The CDR3 DNA follows: TGTGCCAGCAGCTTAGACAGCTCCATCTACGAGCAGTACTTC. This gives the protein CASSLDSSIYEQYF. Full variable domain (outside the CDR3, taken from reference TRBV7-9 and TRBJ2-7): DTGVSQNPRHKITKRGQNVTFRCDPISEHNRLYWYRQTLGQGPEFLTYFQNEAQLEKSRLLSDRFSAERPKGSFSTLEIQRTEQGDSAMYLCASSLDSSIYEQYFGPGTRLTVT.

This sequence joins TRBV12-3 or TRBV12-4 and TRBJ2-7, with 11 nucleotides matching TRBD1. The junction had 8 bases not matched to a gene; V was cut back by 6 bases and J by 4 bases. CDR3 length: 15 residues. This CDR3 reads CASRHSGTGGYEQYF. The CDR3 DNA sequence: TGTGCCAGCAGACATTCCGGGACAGGGGGTTACGAGCAGTACTTC.

This clonotype has just a few counts. J is TRBJ1-1 and V is TRBV29-1; D not resolved. From germline, CDR1 is SQVTM and CDR2 ANQGSEA. The CDR3 length is 13 residues. Trimming took 5 bases from V and 1 from J, leaving 11 bases between them. CDR3 in amino acids: CSVSLGGNTEAFF. The CDR3 nucleotides are TGCAGCGTTAGTCTCGGCGGGAACACTGAAGCTTTCTTT. Complete variable domain (other parts from reference TRBV29-1 and TRBJ1-1): SAVISQKPSRDICQRGTSLTIQCQVDSQVTMMFWYRQQPGQSLTLIATANQGSEATYESGFVIDKFPISRPNLTFSTLTVSNMSPEDSSIYLCSVSLGGNTEAFFGQGTRLTVV.

This rearrangement joins TRBV2 to TRBJ2-1; D is uncertain. The CDR3 runs to 15 residues. V shed 7 bases and J shed 1 base, with 14 bases lying between them. Germline V gene sequence: CDR1 SNHLY, CDR2 FYNNEI. The CDR3 bases are TGTGCCAGCATACGAGGTGACGGGTCCTACAATGAGCAGTTCTTC. This sequence encodes CASIRGDGSYNEQFF.

This clonotype appeared a few times. The V and J genes are TRBV20-1 and TRBJ2-7; 8 positions match TRBD1. V shed 2 bases and J 0 bases; nucleotides not matched to a gene: 6. There are 15 residues in the CDR3. The germline CDR1 and CDR2 sequences are DFQATT and SNEGSKA (reference sequence). This CDR3 reads CSARSRDRSSYEQYF. The CDR3 nucleotides read TGCAGTGCTAGATCCCGGGACAGGAGCTCCTACGAGCAGTACTTC.

This clonotype turned up a few times. The J gene is TRBJ2-7, the V gene TRBV5-6; D remains ambiguous. There are 14 residues in the CDR3. V was shortened by 0 bases and J by 2 bases, with 9 bases between the two germline ends. CDR1 and CDR2 from the germline V gene are SGHDT and YYEEEE. In DNA form, the CDR3 reads TGTGCCAGCAGCTTGGTGGTAGCCACCTACGAGCAGTACTTC. Translation: CASSLVVATYEQYF.

This clonotype was seen repeatedly, ten times or more. V is TRBV5-1 and J is TRBJ2-1; 7 bases agree with TRBD1. CDR1 and CDR2 from the germline V gene are SGHRS and YFSETQ. The CDR3 loop spans 14 amino acids. The V segment lost 5 bases and the J segment 5 bases; nucleotides outside the gene matches: 7. CDR3 bases: TGCGCCAGCAGGACAGGGTACAGGGACAATGAGCAGTTCTTC. This sequence encodes CASRTGYRDNEQFF.

This clonotype was observed many times. The V gene is TRBV5-1, the J gene TRBJ2-1; D uncertain. The CDR3 loop spans 15 amino acids. Germline V gene data show CDR1 as SGHRS and CDR2 as YFSETQ. V was trimmed by 2 bases and J by 0 bases, leaving 9 bases between them. DNA of the CDR3: TGCGCCAGCAGCTTCGTGGCATCCTCCTACAATGAGCAGTTCTTC. Encoded protein: CASSFVASSYNEQFF.

V gene TRBV4-1 combines with J gene TRBJ2-2; 7 nucleotides line up with TRBD1. Germline CDR1 is MGHRA and CDR2 is YSYEKL. This CDR3 comprises 16 residues. The junction had 16 bases not matched to a gene; V was cut back by 7 bases and J by 8 bases. Here the CDR3 reads CASTPGGPTTGGELFF. CDR3 nucleotide sequence: TGCGCCAGCACCCCAGGGGGACCCACCACAGGTGGGGAGCTGTTTTTT.

A few counts support this clonotype. Written as DNA, the CDR3 is TGTGCCAGCAGCTTCAGGCCATTGCACTGGCCCTACGAGCAGTACTTC. Its translation is CASSFRPLHWPYEQYF. The chain carries TRBV5-4 and TRBJ2-7; D gene uncertain. Germline loops: CDR1 SGHNT, CDR2 YYREEE (reference sequence). Trimming took off 2 bases at V and 2 bases at J, with 17 bases between the two ends. The CDR3 runs 16 residues.

This clonotype appeared a few times. The V and J genes are TRBV27 and TRBJ2-7; weak D call: TRBD1 (6 bases). V was shortened by 9 bases and J by 5 bases, with 20 bases between the two germline ends. Germline lookup yields CDR1 MNHEY and CDR2 SMNVEV (reference sequence). The CDR3 consists of 14 residues. As DNA, the CDR3 is TGTGCCAGTAGGCTGGGGGCGATTAGCCACGAGCAGTACTTC. Translating it yields CASRLGAISHEQYF.